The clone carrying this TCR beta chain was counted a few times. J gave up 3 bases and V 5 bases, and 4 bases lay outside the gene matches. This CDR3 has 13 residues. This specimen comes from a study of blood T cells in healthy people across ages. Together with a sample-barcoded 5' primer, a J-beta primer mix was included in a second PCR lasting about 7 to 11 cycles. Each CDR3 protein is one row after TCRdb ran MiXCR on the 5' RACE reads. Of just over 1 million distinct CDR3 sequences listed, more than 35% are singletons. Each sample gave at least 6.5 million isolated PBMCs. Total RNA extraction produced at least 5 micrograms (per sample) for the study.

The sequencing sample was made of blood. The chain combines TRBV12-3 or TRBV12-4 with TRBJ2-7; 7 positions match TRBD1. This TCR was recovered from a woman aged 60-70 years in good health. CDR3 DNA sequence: TGTGCCAGCAGTCCGACAGGGCACTACGAGCAGTACTTC. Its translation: CASSPTGHYEQYF.